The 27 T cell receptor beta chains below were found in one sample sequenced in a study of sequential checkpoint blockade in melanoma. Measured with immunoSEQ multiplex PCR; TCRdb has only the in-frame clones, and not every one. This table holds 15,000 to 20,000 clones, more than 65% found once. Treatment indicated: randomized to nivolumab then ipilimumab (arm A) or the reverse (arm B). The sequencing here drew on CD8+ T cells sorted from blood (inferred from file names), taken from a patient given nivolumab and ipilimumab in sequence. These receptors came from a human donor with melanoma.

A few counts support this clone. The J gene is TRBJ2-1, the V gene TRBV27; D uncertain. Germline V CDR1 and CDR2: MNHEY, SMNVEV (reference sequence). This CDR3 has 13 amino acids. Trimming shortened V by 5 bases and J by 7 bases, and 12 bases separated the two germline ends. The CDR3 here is CASSPAGANEQFF. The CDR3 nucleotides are TGTGCCAGCAGTCCTGCAGGCGCGAATGAGCAGTTCTTC.

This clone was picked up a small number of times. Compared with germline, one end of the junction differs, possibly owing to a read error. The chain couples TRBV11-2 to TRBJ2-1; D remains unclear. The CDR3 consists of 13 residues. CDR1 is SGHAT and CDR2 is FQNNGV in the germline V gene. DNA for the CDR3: TGCGCCAGCAGCCAAGCTCTGGACAATGAGCAGTTCTTC. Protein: CASSQALDNEQFF.

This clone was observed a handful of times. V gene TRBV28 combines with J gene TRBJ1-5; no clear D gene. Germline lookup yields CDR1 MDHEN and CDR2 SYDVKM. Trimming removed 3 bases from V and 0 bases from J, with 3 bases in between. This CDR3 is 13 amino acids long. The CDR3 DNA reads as TGTGCCAGCAGTTTGAGTAGCAATCAGCCCCAGCATTTT. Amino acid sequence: CASSLSSNQPQHF.

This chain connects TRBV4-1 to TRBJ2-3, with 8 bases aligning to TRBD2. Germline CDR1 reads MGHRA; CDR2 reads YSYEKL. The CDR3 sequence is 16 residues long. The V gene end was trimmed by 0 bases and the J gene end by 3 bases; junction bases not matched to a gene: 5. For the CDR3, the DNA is TGCGCCAGCAGCCAAGAAATCGCGGGGGGAACAGATACGCAGTATTTT. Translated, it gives CASSQEIAGGTDTQYF.

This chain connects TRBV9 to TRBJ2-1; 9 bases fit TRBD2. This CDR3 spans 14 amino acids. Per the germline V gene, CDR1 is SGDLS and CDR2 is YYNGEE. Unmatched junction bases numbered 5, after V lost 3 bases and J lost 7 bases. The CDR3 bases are TGTGCCAGCAGCGGCGGGGGGGCTTGGAATGAGCAGTTCTTC. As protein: CASSGGGAWNEQFF.

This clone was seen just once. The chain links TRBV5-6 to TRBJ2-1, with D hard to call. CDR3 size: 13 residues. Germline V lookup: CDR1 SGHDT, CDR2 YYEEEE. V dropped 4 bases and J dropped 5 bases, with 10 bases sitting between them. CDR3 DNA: TGTGCCAGCAGCCAGTTTCCCAACAATGAGCAGTTCTTC. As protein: CASSQFPNNEQFF.

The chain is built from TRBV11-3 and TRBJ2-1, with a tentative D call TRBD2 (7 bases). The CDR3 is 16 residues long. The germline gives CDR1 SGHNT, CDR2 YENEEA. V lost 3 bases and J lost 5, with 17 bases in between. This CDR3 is CASSLRDGGPDNEQFF. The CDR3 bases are TGTGCCAGCAGCTTGAGGGACGGGGGGCCCGACAATGAGCAGTTCTTC.

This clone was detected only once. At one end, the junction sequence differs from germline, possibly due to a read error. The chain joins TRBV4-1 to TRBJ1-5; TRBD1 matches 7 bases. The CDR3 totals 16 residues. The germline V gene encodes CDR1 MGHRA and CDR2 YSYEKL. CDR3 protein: CASSQEETGINQPQHF. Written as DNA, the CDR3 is TGTGCCAGCAGCCAAGAAGAGACAGGGATAAATCAGCCCCAGCATTTT.

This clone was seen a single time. CDR3 region: CASSQELGASRYQPQHF. Here the CDR3 DNA reads TGCGCCAGCAGCCAAGAATTGGGCGCATCCCGCTATCAGCCCCAGCATTTT. The chain has TRBV4-1 and TRBJ1-5; no clear D gene. This CDR3 is 17 amino acids long. Germline-derived CDR1 and CDR2 are MGHRA and YSYEKL. The germline V and J ends were trimmed by 0 bases and 5 bases, with 17 bases remaining between them.

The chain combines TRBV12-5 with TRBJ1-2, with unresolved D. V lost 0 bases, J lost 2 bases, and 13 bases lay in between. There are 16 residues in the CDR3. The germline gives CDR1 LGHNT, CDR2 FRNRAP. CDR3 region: CASGLVPSQVNYGYTF. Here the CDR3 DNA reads TGTGCTAGTGGTTTGGTACCTTCCCAGGTGAACTATGGCTACACCTTC.

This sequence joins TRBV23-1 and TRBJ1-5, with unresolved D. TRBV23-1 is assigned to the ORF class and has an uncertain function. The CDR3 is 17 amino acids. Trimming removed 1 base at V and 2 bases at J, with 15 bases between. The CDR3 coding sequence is TGCGCCAGCAGTCAATGCCCATGGCCGGCGGGCAATCAGCCCCAGCATTTT. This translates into CASSQCPWPAGNQPQHF.

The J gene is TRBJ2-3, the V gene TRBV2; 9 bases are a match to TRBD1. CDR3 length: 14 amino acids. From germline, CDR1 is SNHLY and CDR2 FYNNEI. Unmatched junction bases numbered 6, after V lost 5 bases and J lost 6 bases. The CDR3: CASSIYRGLDTQYF. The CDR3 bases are TGTGCCAGCAGTATTTACAGGGGGCTCGATACGCAGTATTTT.

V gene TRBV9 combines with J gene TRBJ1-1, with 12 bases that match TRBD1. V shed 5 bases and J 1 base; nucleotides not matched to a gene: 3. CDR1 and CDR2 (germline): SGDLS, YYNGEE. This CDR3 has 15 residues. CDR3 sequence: CASSGTGGRNTEAFF. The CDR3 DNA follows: TGTGCCAGCAGTGGGACAGGGGGCAGGAACACTGAAGCTTTCTTT.

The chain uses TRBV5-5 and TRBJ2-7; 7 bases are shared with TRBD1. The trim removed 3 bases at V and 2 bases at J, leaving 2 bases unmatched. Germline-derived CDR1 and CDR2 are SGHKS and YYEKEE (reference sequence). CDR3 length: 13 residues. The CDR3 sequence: CASSSDRTYEQYF. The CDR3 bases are TGTGCCAGCAGCTCGGACAGGACCTACGAGCAGTACTTC.

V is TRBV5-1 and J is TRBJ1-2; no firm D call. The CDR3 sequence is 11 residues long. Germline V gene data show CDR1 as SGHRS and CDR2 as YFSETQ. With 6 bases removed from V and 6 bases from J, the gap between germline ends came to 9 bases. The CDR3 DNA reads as TGCGCCAGCAACTCCGGAGATGGCTACACCTTC. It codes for CASNSGDGYTF.

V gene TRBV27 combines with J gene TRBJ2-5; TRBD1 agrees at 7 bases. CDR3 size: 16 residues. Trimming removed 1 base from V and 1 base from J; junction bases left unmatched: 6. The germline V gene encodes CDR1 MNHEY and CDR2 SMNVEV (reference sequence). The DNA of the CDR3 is TGTGCCAGCAGTTTATTCACAGACAGGGCCCAAGAGACCCAGTACTTC. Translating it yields CASSLFTDRAQETQYF.

CDR3 nucleotide sequence: TGTGCCACCAGCGGGGGCCGGCCTGGACGGGGAGATACGCAGTATTTT. The encoded protein is CATSGGRPGRGDTQYF. The V gene is TRBV15, the J gene TRBJ2-3, with TRBD1 as a possible D gene (6 bases). Trimming took off 5 bases at V and 5 bases at J, with 20 bases between the two ends. The CDR3 runs 16 residues. The V gene's germline CDR1 is LNHNV and CDR2 YYDKDF (reference sequence).

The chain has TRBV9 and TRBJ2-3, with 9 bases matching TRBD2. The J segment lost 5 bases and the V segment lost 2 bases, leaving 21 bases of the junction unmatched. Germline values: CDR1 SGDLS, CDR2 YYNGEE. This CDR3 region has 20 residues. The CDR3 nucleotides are TGTGCCAGCAGCGTCGGCGTGGTAGCGGGGGCCTGGTTGTCGGGAGATACGCAGTATTTT. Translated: CASSVGVVAGAWLSGDTQYF.

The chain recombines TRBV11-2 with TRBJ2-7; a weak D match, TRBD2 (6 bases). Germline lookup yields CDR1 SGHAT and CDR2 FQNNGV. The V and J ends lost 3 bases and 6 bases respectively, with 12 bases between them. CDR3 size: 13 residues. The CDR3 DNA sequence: TGTGCCAGCAGCTTCGGGGGAGACAGCGAGCAGTACGTC. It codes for CASSFGGDSEQYV.

CDR3 bases: TGTGCCAGCAGCGGATACACCTCGAACACTGAAGCTTTCTTT. Residues: CASSGYTSNTEAFF. The rearrangement links TRBV9 to TRBJ1-1, with no clear D. The CDR3 is 14 amino acids. Germline assignment: CDR1 SGDLS and CDR2 YYNGEE. Between the trimmed V and J ends, which lost 3 bases and 1 base, there was a span of 10 bases.

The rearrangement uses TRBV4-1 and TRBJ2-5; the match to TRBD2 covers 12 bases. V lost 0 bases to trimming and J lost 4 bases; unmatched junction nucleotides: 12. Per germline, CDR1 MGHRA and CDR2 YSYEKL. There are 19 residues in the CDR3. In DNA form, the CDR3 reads TGCGCCAGCAGCCAAGATGGGCTAGCGGGGGGGCTGAGTGGAGAGACCCAGTACTTC. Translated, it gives CASSQDGLAGGLSGETQYF.

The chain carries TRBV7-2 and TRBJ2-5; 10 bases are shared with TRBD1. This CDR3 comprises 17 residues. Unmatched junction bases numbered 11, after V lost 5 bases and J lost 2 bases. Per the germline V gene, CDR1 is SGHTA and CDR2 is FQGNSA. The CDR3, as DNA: TGTGCCAGCAGCACCCGACAGGGGGCCCTACCACAAGAGACCCAGTACTTC. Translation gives CASSTRQGALPQETQYF.

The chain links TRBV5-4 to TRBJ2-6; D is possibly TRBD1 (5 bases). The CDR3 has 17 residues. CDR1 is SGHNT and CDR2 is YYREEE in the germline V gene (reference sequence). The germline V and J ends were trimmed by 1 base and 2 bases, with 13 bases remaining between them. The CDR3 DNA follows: TGTGCCAGCAGCTTGTTCAGGGATTACACTGGGGCCAACGTCCTGACTTTC. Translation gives CASSLFRDYTGANVLTF.

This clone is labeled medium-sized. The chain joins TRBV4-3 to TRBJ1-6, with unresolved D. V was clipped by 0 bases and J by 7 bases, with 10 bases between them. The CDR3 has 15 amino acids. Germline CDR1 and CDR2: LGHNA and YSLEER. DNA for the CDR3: TGCGCCAGCAGCCAAGACGGCGTCGGGAATTCACCCCTCCACTTT. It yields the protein CASSQDGVGNSPLHF.

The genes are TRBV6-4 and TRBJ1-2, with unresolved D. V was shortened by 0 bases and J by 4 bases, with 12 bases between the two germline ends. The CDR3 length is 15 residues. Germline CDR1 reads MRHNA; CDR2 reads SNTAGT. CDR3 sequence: CASSDSNGASYGYTF. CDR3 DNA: TGTGCCAGCAGTGACTCGAACGGAGCGAGCTATGGCTACACCTTC.

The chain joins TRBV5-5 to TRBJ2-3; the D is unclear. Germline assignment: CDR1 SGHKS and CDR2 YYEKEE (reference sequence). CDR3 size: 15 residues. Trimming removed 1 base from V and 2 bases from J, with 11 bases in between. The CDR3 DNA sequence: TGTGCCAGCAGCTTGCCAGAAACCGACACAGATACGCAGTATTTT. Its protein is CASSLPETDTDTQYF.

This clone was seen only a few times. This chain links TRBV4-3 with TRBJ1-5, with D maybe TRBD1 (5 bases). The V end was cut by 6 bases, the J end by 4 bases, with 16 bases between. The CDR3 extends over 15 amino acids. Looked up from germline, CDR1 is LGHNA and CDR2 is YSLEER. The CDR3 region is CASRSTGGGNQPQHF. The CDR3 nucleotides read TGCGCCAGCAGGTCGACGGGGGGTGGAAATCAGCCCCAGCATTTT.